This TCR beta chain stems from a study of T cells in localized non-small cell lung cancer. General study findings and limits: Higher blood T cell density went with longer overall survival.

Remarks on this clone: The target antigen is unknown.

Clones were read by immunoSEQ multiplex PCR, and TCRdb kept only the in-frame ones, dropping some. The repertoire has over 25,000 clones, roughly nine tenths of them found once; the top ten carry about 6%. The V segment lost 10 bases and the J segment 1 base; nucleotides outside the gene matches: 4. This CDR3 region has 13 residues. Germline V CDR1 and CDR2: MNHEY, SMNVEV (reference sequence). The origin of this receptor is a man aged 40 to 69 with stage II lung adenocarcinoma. The genes are TRBV27 and TRBJ2-3, with 8 bases that match TRBD1. Sequencing used PBMCs, obtained before any cancer treatment. CDR3 loop: CATATGGTDTQYF. The DNA for the CDR3 is TGTGCCACTGCGACAGGGGGCACAGATACGCAGTATTTT.